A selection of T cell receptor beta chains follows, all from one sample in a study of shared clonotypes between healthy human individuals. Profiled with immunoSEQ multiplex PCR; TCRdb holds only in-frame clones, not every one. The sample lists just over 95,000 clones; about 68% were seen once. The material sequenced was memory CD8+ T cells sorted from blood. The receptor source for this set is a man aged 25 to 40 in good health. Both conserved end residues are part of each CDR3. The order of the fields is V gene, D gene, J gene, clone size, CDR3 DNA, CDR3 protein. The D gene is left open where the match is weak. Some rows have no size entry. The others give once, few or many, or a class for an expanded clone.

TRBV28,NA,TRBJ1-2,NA,TGTGCCAGCAGCTCAAGCCCGGGGCATGGCTACACCTTC,CASSSSPGHGYTF
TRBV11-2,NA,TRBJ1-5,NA,TGTGCCAGCAGCTTAGTCGGCCATAGCAATCAGCCCCAGCATTTT,CASSLVGHSNQPQHF
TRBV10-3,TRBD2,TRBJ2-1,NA,TGTGCCATCAGTGAGTCTACTAGCGAAGTCGAATTCTTC,CAISESTSEVEFF
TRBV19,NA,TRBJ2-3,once,TGTGCCAGTAGTAATAGCATTAGTACAGATACGCAGTATTTT,CASSNSISTDTQYF
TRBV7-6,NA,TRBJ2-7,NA,TGTGCCAGCAGCTCGAGGGACCTTTACGAGCAGTACTTC,CASSSRDLYEQYF
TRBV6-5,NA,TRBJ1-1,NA,TGTGCCAGCATCCGGCAGGGAAACACTGAAGCTTTCTTT,CASIRQGNTEAFF
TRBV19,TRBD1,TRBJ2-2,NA,TGTGCCAGTAGTCAAACAGGGGCCGGGGAGCTGTTTTTT,CASSQTGAGELFF
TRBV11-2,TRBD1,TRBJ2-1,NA,TGTGCCAGCAGCTCAGGGGGTAATAACTACAATGAGCAGTTCTTC,CASSSGGNNYNEQFF
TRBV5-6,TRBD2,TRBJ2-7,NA,TGTGCCAGCAGCTCGGGACTAGGGGCCTACGAGCAGTACTTC,CASSSGLGAYEQYF
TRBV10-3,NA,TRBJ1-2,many,TGTGCCATCAGAGAGGGCTATGGCTACACCTTC,CAIREGYGYTF
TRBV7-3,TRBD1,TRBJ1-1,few,TGTGCCAGCAGAACAGGGGGCGCGGCCACTGAAGCTTTCTTT,CASRTGGAATEAFF
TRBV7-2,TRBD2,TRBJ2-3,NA,TGTGCCAGCACCCCCCAGAGCGGGACGAGCACAGATACGCAGTATTTT,CASTPQSGTSTDTQYF
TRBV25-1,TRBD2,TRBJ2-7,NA,TGTGCCAGCAGTGATGGACTAGCGGGAGGTAGTGAGCAGTACTTC,CASSDGLAGGSEQYF
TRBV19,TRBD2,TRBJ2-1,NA,TGTGCCGGGCAACAGCTAGCGGGTGAGCAGTTCTTC,CAGQQLAGEQFF
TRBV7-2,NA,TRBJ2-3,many,TGTGCCAGCAGCTTATTTAGCGGAGGCACGAAAGATACGCAGTATTTT,CASSLFSGGTKDTQYF
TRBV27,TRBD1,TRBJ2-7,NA,TGTGCCAGCAGTTTACAGGGGGCAAAGTACGAGCAGTACTTC,CASSLQGAKYEQYF
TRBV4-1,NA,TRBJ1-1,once,TGCGCCAGCAGCGCCTTGGGAAGCAACACTGAAGCTTTCTTT,CASSALGSNTEAFF
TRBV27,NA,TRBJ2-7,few,TGTGCCAGCAGTTCGACTCTAGGAGACCTGGGCTACGAGCAGTACTTC,CASSSTLGDLGYEQYF
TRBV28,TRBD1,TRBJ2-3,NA,TGTGCCAGCAGTGGGGACAGGCCGAGCACAGATACGCAGTATTTT,CASSGDRPSTDTQYF
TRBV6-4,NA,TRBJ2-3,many,TGTGCCAGCTCCCGGGGGTCTAGCACAGATACGCAGTATTTT,CASSRGSSTDTQYF
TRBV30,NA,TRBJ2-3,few,TGTGCCTGGAGTGTAGGGGGGGGCGCAGATACGCAGTATTTT,CAWSVGGGADTQYF
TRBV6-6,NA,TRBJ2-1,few,TGTGCCAGCAGCCGGAGCCTAGCCAACAATGAGCAGTTCTTC,CASSRSLANNEQFF
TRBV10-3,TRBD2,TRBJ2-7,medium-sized,TGTACGACAGGGGGACTAGCGGGAGTCTACGAGCAGTACTTC,CTTGGLAGVYEQYF
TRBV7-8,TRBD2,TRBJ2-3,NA,TGTGCCAGCAGCTTAGGTCTAACTAGCGGGGATACGCAGTATTTT,CASSLGLTSGDTQYF
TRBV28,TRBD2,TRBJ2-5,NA,TGTGCCAGCAGTTTACCGACTAGCGGGAGGCTCCAAGAGACCCAGTACTTC,CASSLPTSGRLQETQYF
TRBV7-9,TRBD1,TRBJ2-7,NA,TGTGCCAGCAGCGAAGGGGACAGGGCCCACGAGCAGTACTTC,CASSEGDRAHEQYF
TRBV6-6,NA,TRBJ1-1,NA,TGTGCCAGCAGCCAGCAGGGTTTGAACACTGAAGCTTTCTTT,CASSQQGLNTEAFF
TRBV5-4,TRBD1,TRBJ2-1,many,TGTGCCAGCAGCTTGGGGGACAGGGGGGTACGAGAGCAGTTCTTC,CASSLGDRGVREQFF
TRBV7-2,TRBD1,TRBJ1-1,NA,TGTGCCAGCAGCTTTCACCGATCATCAGGGGGCGCGGGTGGTGGAGCTTTCTTT,CASSFHRSSGGAGGGAFF
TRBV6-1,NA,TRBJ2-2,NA,TGTGCCAGCAGTGAAATAACTCCCGGGGAGCTGTTTTTT,CASSEITPGELFF
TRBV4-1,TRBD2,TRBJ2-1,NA,TGCGCCAGCAGCCAAGATCTTCCGGGACTAGCGGGAGGGAAGCGTTCCTACAATGAGCAGTTCTTC,CASSQDLPGLAGGKRSYNEQFF
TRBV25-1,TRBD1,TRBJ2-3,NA,TGTGCCAGCACTCCGGGACAGTACACAGATACGCAGTATTTT,CASTPGQYTDTQYF
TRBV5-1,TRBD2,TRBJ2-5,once,TGCGCCAGCAGCTTGGGGACTAGCGGGAGAGTTGTAGAGACCCAGTACTTC,CASSLGTSGRVVETQYF
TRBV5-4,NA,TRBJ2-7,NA,TGTGCCAGCAGCTTAGGAGGGGGCGAGCAGTACTTC,CASSLGGGEQYF
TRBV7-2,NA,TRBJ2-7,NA,TGTGCCAGCAGCCCCGGGGGAGCCTACGAGCAGTACTTC,CASSPGGAYEQYF
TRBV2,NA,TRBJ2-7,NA,TGTGCCAGCAGAAGGGGCTACGAGCAGTACTTC,CASRRGYEQYF
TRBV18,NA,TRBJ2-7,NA,TGTGCCAGCTCACCGACCAGCGACTACGAGCAGTACTTC,CASSPTSDYEQYF
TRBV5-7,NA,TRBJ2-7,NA,TGTGCCAGCAGTCTGAAGAGCAGGGGGGAGATCTACGAGCAGTACTTC,CASSLKSRGEIYEQYF
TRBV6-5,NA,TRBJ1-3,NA,TGTGCCAGCAGTTATTCTGGCTGGGACGGAGCAAACACCATATATTTT,CASSYSGWDGANTIYF
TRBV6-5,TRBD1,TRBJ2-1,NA,TGTGCCAGCAGTGCCGGGACAGGGGAGTACAATGAGCAGTTCTTC,CASSAGTGEYNEQFF
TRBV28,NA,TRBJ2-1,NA,TGTGCCAGCAGTTTTGGAGCTTTCGGCAGTACTAATGAGCAGTTCTTC,CASSFGAFGSTNEQFF
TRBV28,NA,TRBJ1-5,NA,TGTGCCAGCCTTAGTTGGACAGATCGGGGCAATCAGCCCCAGCATTTT,CASLSWTDRGNQPQHF
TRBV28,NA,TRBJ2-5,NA,TGTGCCAGCAGTTTACTCAGGGAGACCCAGTACTTC,CASSLLRETQYF
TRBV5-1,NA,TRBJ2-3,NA,TGCGCCAGCAGCTTCCTAACGATAAATCCAGATACGCAGTATTTT,CASSFLTINPDTQYF
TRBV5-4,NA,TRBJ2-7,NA,TGTGCCAGCAGCTTGGGGGCCTGGTCCTACGAGCAGTACTTC,CASSLGAWSYEQYF
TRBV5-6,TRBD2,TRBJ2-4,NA,TGTGCCAGCAGCCCAGGTTGGGGGGGAGGCATTCAGTACTTC,CASSPGWGGGIQYF
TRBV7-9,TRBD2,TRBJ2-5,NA,TGTGCCAGCAGCATTCTAGCGGGAAGACAAGAGACCCAGTACTTC,CASSILAGRQETQYF
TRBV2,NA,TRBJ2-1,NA,TGTGCCAGCACCGGCCCACTCAGTGAGCAGTTCTTC,CASTGPLSEQFF
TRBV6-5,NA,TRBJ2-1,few,TGTGCCAGCAGTTACGAACAGGGCGCCTACAATGAGCAGTTCTTC,CASSYEQGAYNEQFF
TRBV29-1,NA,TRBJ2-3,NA,TGCAGCGCTGGCACCGGGACCGGCGCATATACGCAGTATTTT,CSAGTGTGAYTQYF
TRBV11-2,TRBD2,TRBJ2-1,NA,TGTGCCAGCAGCTCCTTTCCGGGACTAGCGGGCGGTGAGCAGTTCTTC,CASSSFPGLAGGEQFF
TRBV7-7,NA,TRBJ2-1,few,TGTGCCAGCAGCCCAGGGGCGGGACCGGGGTACAATGAGCAGTTCTTC,CASSPGAGPGYNEQFF
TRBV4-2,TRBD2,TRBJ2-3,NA,TGTGCCAGCAGCTCATTACTAGCGGGAGAAGGTGCAGATACGCAGTATTTT,CASSSLLAGEGADTQYF
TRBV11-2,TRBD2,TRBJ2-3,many,TGTGCCAGCAGCCTACGTAGCGGGAAAGCAGATACGCAGTATTTT,CASSLRSGKADTQYF
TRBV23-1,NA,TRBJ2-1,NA,TGCGCCAGCAGTCGAGTAGCGGAAAGCTCCTACAATGAGCAGTTCTTC,CASSRVAESSYNEQFF
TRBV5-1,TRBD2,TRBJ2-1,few,TGCGCCAGCGCCCCCGGACTAGCGGGAGAGCAGTTCTTC,CASAPGLAGEQFF
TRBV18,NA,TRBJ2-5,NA,TGTGCCAGCTCATCCGTCATAGCGGAGACCCAGTACTTC,CASSSVIAETQYF